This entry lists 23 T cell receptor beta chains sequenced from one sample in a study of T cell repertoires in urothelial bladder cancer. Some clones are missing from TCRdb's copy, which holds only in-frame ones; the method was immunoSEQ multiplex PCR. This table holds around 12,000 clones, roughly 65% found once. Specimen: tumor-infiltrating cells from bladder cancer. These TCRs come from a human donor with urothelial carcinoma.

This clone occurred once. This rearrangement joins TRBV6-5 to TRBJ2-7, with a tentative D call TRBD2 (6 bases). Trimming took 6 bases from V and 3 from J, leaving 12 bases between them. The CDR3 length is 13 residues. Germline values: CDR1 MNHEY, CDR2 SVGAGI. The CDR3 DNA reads TGTGCCAGCAGCCGCGGGACTCACTACGAGCAGTACTTC. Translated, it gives CASSRGTHYEQYF.

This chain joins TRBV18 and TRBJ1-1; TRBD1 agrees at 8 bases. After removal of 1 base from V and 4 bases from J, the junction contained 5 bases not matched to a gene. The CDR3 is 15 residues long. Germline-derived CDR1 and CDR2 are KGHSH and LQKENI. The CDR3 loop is CASSPQGQGATEAFF. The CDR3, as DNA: TGTGCCAGCTCACCACAAGGCCAGGGGGCCACTGAAGCTTTCTTT.

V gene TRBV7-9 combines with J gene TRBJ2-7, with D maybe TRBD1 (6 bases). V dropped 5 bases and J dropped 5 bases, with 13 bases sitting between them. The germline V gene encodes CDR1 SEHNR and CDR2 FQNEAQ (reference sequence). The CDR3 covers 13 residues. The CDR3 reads CASSQAGVNEQYV. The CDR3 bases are TGTGCCAGCAGCCAGGCAGGGGTAAACGAGCAGTACGTC.

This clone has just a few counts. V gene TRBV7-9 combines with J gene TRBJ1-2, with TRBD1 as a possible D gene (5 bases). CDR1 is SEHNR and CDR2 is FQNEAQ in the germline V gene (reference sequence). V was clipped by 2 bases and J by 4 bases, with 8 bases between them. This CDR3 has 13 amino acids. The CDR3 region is CASSLLQGYGYTF. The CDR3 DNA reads TGTGCCAGCAGCTTATTGCAGGGCTATGGCTACACCTTC.

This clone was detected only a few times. The chain's CDR3 is CASLTGQGSGELFF. In DNA, the CDR3 is TGTGCCAGCCTAACGGGGCAGGGGTCCGGGGAGCTGTTTTTT. V gene TRBV7-6 combines with J gene TRBJ2-2; tentatively, D is TRBD1 (6 bases). CDR3 length equals 14 residues. V dropped 8 bases and J dropped 6 bases, with 16 bases sitting between them. Germline loops: CDR1 SGHVS, CDR2 FNYEAQ.

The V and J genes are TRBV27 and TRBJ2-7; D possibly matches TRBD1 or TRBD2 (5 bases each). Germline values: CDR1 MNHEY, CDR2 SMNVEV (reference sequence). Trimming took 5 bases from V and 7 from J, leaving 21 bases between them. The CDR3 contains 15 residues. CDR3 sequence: CASSLGGQLPSEQYF. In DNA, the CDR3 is TGTGCCAGCAGTCTAGGAGGACAACTACCTTCAGAGCAGTACTTC.

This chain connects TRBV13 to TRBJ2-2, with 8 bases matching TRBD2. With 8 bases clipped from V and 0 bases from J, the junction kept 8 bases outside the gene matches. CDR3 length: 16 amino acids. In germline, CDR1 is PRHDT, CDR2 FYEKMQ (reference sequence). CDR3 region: CASAGGGTANTGELFF. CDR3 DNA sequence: TGTGCCAGCGCTGGCGGGGGGACCGCGAACACCGGGGAGCTGTTTTTT.

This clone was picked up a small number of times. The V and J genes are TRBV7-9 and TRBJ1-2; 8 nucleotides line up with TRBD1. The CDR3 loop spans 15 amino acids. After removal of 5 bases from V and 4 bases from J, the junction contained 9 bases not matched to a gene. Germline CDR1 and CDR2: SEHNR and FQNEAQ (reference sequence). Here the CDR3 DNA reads TGTGCCAGCAGCCGCGCCCAGGGGGCGGTCTATGGCTACACCTTC. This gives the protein CASSRAQGAVYGYTF.

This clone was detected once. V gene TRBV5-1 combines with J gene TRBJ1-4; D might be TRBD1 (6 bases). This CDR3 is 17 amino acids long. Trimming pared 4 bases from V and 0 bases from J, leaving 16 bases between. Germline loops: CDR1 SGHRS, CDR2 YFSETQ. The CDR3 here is CASSQSGTPATNEKLFF. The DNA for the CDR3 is TGCGCCAGCAGCCAATCCGGGACACCTGCAACTAATGAAAAACTGTTTTTT.

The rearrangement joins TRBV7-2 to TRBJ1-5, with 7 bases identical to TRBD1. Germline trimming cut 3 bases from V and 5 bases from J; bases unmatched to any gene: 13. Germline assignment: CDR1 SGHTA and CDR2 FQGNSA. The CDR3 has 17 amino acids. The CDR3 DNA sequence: TGTGCCAGCAGCTTTAAGTTAGGAGCCCAGGGGGATCAGCCCCAGCATTTT. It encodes CASSFKLGAQGDQPQHF.

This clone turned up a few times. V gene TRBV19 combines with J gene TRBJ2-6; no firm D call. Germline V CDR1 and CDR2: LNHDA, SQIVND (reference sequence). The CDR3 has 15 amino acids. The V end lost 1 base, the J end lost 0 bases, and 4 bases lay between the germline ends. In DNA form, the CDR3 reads TGTGCCAGTAGTATAGGAGCCTCTGGGGCCAACGTCCTGACTTTC. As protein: CASSIGASGANVLTF.

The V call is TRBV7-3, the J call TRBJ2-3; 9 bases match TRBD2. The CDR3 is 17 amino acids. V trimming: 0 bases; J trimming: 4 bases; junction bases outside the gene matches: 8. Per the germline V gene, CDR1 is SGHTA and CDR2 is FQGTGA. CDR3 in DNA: TGTGCCAGCAGCTTAACGCTCAACAGCGGGGGGTCAGATACGCAGTATTTT. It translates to CASSLTLNSGGSDTQYF.

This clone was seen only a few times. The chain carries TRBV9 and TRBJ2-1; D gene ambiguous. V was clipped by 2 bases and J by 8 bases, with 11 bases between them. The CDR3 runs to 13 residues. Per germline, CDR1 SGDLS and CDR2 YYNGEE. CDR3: CASSVPPQDEQFF. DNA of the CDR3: TGTGCCAGCAGCGTGCCCCCTCAAGATGAGCAGTTCTTC.

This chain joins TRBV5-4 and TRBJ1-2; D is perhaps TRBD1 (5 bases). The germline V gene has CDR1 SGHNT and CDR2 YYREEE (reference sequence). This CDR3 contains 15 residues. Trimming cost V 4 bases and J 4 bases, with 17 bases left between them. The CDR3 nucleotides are TGTGCCAGCAGCCAAACCGAACAGGCCCTCTATGGCTACACCTTC. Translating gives CASSQTEQALYGYTF.

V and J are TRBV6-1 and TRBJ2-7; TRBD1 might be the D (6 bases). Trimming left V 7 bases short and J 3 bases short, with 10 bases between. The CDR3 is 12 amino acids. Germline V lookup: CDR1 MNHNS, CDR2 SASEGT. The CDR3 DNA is TGTGCCAGCACGGACAGAGACTACGAGCAGTACTTC. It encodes CASTDRDYEQYF.

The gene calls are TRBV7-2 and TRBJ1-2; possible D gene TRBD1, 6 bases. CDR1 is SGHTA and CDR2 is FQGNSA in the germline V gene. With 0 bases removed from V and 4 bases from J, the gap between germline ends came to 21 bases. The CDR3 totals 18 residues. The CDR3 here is CASSLASGSGVQSYGYTF. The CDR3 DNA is TGTGCCAGCAGCTTAGCCTCGGGATCAGGGGTGCAATCCTATGGCTACACCTTC. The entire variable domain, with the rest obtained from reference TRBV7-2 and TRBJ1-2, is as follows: GAGVSQSPSNKVTEKGKDVELRCDPISGHTALYWYRQSLGQGLEFLIYFQGNSAPDKSGLPSDRFSAERTGGSVSTLTIQRTQQEDSAVYLCASSLASGSGVQSYGYTFGSGTRLTVV.

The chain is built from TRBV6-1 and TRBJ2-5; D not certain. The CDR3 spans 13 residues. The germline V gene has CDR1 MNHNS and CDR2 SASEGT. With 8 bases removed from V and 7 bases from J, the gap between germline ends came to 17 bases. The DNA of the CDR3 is TGTGCCAGCCCCTCTCTGCGGTCTGGGACCCAGTACTTC. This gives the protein CASPSLRSGTQYF.

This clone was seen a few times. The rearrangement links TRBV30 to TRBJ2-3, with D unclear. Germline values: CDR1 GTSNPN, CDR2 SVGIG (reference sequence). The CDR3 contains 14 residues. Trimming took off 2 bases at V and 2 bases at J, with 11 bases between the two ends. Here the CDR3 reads CAWSPGVLTDTQYF. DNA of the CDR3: TGTGCCTGGAGTCCTGGAGTCCTCACAGATACGCAGTATTTT.

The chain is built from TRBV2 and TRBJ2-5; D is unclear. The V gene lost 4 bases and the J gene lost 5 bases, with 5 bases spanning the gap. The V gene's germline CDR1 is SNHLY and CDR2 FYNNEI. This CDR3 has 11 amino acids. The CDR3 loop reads CASSARETQYF. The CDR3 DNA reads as TGTGCCAGCAGTGCCCGGGAGACCCAGTACTTC.

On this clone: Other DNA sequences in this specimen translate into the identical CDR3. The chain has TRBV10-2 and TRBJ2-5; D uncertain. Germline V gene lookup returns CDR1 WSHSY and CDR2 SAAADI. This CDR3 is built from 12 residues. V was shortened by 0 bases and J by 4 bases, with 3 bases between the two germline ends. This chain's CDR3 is CASSESGETQYF. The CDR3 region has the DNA TGCGCCAGCAGTGAGTCCGGAGAGACCCAGTACTTC.

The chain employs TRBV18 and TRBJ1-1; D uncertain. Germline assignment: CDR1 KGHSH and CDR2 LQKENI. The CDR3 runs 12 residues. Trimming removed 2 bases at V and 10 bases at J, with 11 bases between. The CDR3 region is CASSPGVEGAFF. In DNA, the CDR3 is TGTGCCAGCTCACCAGGGGTAGAGGGAGCTTTCTTT.

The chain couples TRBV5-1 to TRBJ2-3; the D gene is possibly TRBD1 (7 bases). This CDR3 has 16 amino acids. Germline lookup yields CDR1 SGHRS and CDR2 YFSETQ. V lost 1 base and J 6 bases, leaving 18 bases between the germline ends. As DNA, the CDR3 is TGCGCCAGCAGCTTGTACCAGGGGGGCCCGACGGATACGCAGTATTTT. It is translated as CASSLYQGGPTDTQYF.

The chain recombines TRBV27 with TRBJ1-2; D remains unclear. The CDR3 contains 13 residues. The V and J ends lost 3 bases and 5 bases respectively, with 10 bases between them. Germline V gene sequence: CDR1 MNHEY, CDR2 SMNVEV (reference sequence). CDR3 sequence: CASSLASDYGYTF. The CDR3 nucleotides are TGTGCCAGCAGTTTGGCATCTGATTATGGCTACACCTTC.